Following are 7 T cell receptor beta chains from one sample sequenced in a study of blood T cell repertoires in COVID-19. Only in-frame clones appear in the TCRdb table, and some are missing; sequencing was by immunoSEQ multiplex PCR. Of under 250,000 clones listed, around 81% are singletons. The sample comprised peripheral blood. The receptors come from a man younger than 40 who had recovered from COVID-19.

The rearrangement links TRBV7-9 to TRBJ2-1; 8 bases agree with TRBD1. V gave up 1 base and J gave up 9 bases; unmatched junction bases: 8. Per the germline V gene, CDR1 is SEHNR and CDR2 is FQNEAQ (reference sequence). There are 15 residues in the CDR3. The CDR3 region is CASSLGQGASFEQFF. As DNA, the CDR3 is TGTGCCAGCAGCTTAGGGCAGGGGGCTAGTTTTGAGCAGTTCTTC. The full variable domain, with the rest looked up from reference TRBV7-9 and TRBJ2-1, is DTGVSQNPRHKITKRGQNVTFRCDPISEHNRLYWYRQTLGQGPEFLTYFQNEAQLEKSRLLSDRFSAERPKGSFSTLEIQRTEQGDSAMYLCASSLGQGASFEQFFGPGTRLTVL.

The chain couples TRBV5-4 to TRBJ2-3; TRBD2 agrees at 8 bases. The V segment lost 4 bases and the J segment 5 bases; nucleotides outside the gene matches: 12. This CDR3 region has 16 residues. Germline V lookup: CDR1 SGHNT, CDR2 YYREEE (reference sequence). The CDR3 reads CASSRIGGGHQDTQYF. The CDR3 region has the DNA TGTGCCAGCAGCAGGATCGGGGGGGGCCATCAAGATACGCAGTATTTT.

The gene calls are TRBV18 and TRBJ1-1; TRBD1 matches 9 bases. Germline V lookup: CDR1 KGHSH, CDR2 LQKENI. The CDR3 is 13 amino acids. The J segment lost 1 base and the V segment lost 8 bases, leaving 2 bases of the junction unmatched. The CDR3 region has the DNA TGTGCCAGCAAGGGACAGGGGAACACTGAAGCTTTCTTT. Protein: CASKGQGNTEAFF.

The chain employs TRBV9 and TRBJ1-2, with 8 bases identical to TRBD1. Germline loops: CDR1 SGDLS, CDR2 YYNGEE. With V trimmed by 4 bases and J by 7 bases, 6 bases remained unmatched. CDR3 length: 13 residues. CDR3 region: CASSPRTGSGYTF. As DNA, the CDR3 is TGTGCCAGCAGCCCTCGGACAGGGAGTGGCTACACCTTC.

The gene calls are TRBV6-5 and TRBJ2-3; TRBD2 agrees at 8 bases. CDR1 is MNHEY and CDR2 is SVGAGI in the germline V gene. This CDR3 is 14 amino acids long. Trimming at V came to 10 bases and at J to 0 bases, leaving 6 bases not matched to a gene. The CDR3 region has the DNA TGTGCCACCCGACTAGCGCCTAGCACAGATACGCAGTATTTT. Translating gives CATRLAPSTDTQYF.

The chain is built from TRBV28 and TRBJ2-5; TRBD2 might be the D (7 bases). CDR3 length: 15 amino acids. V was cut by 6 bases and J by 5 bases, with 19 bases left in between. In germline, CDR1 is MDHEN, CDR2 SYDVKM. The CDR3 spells CASSAEGGAWETQYF. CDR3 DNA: TGTGCCAGCAGCGCGGAGGGGGGGGCGTGGGAGACCCAGTACTTC.

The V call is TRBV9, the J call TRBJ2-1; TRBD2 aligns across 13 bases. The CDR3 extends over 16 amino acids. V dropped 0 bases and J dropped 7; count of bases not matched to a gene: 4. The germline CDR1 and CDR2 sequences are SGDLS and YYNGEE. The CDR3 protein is CASSVGGTSGVNEQFF. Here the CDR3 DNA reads TGTGCCAGCAGCGTAGGAGGGACTAGCGGGGTTAATGAGCAGTTCTTC.